Here is one T cell receptor beta chain with its context. What it binds is unknown. Naive CD8 T cells, phenotype CD8+CD4-CCR7+CD45RA+, were sorted. Germline loops: CDR1 LGHNA, CDR2 YNFKEQ. V was trimmed by 4 bases and J by 0 bases, leaving 10 bases between them. The CDR3 consists of 14 residues. This entry belongs to a study of molecular identifiers for immune sequencing clone quantification. MiXCR, run by TCRdb on the PCR reads, gives a single entry per CDR3 protein. The sample shows around 480,000 distinct CDR3 sequences, about 25% of them seen only once. Study conclusions and caveats: The sizes of highly expanded clones could be underestimated when identical TCR molecules share a barcode.

This rearrangement joins TRBV4-2 to TRBJ2-7, with unresolved D. This TCR derives from a human donor in good health. Some libraries in this study had Jurkat cell RNA spiked in. The sequenced sample consisted of naive CD8+ T cells from blood, with Jurkat cell RNA spiked in. The subset is: FACS-sorted CD8+CD4-CCR7+CD45RA+ naive T cells. The CDR3 region is CASSRDLLSYEQYF. The CDR3, as DNA: TGTGCCAGCAGCCGAGACCTTCTCTCCTACGAGCAGTACTTC.